This T cell receptor beta chain stems from a study of early T cells in non-severe SARS-CoV-2 infection. Whole-study context: The authors sequenced bulk RNA from unsorted whole blood, leaving chains unpaired.

This clonotype was seen a few times. Attachment of unique molecular identifiers was made to individual cDNA molecules. TCRdb reprocessed the 5' RACE reads via MiXCR and lists one record per CDR3 protein. The sample includes about 130,000 distinct CDR3 sequences, approximately 15% of them seen just once. The V and J ends lost 6 bases and 8 bases respectively, with 13 bases between them. The germline V gene encodes CDR1 SQVTM and CDR2 ANQGSEA. CDR3 length equals 11 residues. This chain uses TRBV29-1 with TRBJ1-2; a possible D gene is TRBD1 (6 bases). Specimen: whole blood. The source of this sequence is an adult who was a healthcare worker with PCR-confirmed SARS-CoV-2 infection or an uninfected control (not recorded which). CDR3 residues: CSVGGRGGYTF. The CDR3 nucleotides read TGCAGCGTGGGGGGCCGTGGAGGCTACACCTTC.